Listed here is a single T cell receptor (beta chain). Its antigen target is currently unknown. No quality values exist for individual bases; no much larger clone is one base distant. Peripheral blood CD8+ and CD4+ T cells from healthy donors, Susac syndrome patients and multiple sclerosis patients were profiled using high-throughput TCR beta sequencing. Susac syndrome patients met recently defined diagnostic criteria for definite or probable disease. Bulk CD8+ and CD4+ T cells were purified by magnetic negative isolation, while CD8+ TEMRA cells were enriched using FACS. Blood was collected in EDTA tubes and processed within 24 hours, with PBMCs isolated through density gradient centrifugation. PBMCs intended for TCR sequencing were cryopreserved in liquid nitrogen and were subsequently thawed in a 37 degrees C water bath. A purity of at least 90% was achieved for sorted or isolated CD4+, CD8+ and CD8+ TEMRA cells.

The data were taken from a study of CD8 T cells in Susac syndrome (dated by TCRdb to about 2019). For the study in its entirety: Among the Susac syndrome patients who were sequenced, clinically active disease was present in more than five and clinical remission was observed in roughly eight. The study used repertoire sequencing to test whether antigen drove CD8+ T cell activation and differentiation in Susac syndrome. At the time of blood withdrawal, Susac syndrome patients were either therapy-naive, taking corticosteroids (with some also receiving IVIg), or on IVIg alone. CD8+ T cell repertoire clonality was compared between some 12 healthy donors, around 14 Susac syndrome patients and roughly 15 multiple sclerosis patients. What the study reported, not specific to this receptor: Around 16 and five Susac-specific public clones were found in the total CD8+ and CD8+ TEMRA repertoires, respectively. The TCR sequencing and HLA analysis was acknowledged to have included a relatively small number of individuals. CD8+ repertoires in Susac syndrome showed clonal expansion, which was highest in CD8+ TEMRA cells and was greater in clinically active patients than in remitting patients.

The germline V gene sets CDR1 to MGHRA and CDR2 to YSYEKL. V lost 2 bases and J lost 5 bases; the stretch between them is 16 bases long. The CDR3 contains 15 residues, cysteine and phenylalanine counted. CDR3 DNA only is kept here, 45 bases in frame from base 1. RNA was extracted using the RNeasy kit, and roughly 0.5 to 1 microgram was reverse transcribed with random hexamers. The immunoSEQ multiplex PCR assay, covering 54 Vbeta and 13 Jbeta segments, was used to amplify TCR beta CDR3 regions. PCR amplification bias was corrected using a synthetic template baseline for primer optimization and computational correction. The authors processed their data as follows. Reads were annotated to V, D and J genes per IMGT and analyzed with immunoSEQ Analyzer, keeping only productive sequences. Clonality was computed as one minus Shannon entropy normalized by log2 of the number of productive unique sequences. For each patient and control, public and private clones were evaluated within the 100 most prevalent clones. A clone was defined as Susac-specific if it was absent from the healthy and MS cohorts, from over 1,000 published viral clones and from other ImmuneACCESS disease sequences. TCRdb reanalyzed the raw reads on its own, using fastp at Q25 for trimming and MiXCR for clone calling, and kept in-frame beta chains. CDR3 protein sequences are deduplicated, and each keeps its most common genes and DNA. For this entry, the V and J calls and clone size follow TCRdb and not the study's own pipeline. This sample comprises nearly 110,000 distinct CDR3 sequences, approximately 94% of them detected only once. About 0.41% of the sample is taken by the ten largest.

The TCR sequence derives from a human donor with Susac syndrome. This chain joins TRBV4-1 to TRBJ2-7; TRBD1 is possibly the D segment (6 matching bases). The sample comprised CD8+ T cells from PBMCs. The nucleotide sequence reads as follows: TGCGCCAGCAGCCAATACCGGGACACTGGTCACGAGCAGTACTTC. This gives the protein CASSQYRDTGHEQYF.